Listed below are T cell receptor beta chains from one sample, sequenced in a study of blood T cell repertoires in COVID-19. The table came from immunoSEQ multiplex PCR; TCRdb's copy has only in-frame clones and leaves some out. The data show about 230,000 clones, with about 80% seen just once and roughly 7% held by the top ten. Source material: peripheral blood. These receptors were taken from a woman between 50 and 59 years old with acute or convalescent COVID-19. The CDR3 runs from the conserved cysteine through the conserved F or W. Each record gives: V gene, clone size, D gene, J gene, CDR3 DNA, CDR3 protein. A D gene is named only where the DNA matches it firmly. Clone size is not always given. Where it is, it says once, few, many or a class for expanded clones.

V: TRBV7-3
size: NA
D: NA
J: TRBJ2-5
DNA: TGTGCCAGCAGCCCCCAGGCGTACCAAGAGACCCAGTACTTC
CDR3: CASSPQAYQETQYF

V: TRBV7-9
size: NA
D: NA
J: TRBJ1-1
DNA: TGTGCCAGCAGCTTAGCCAGGTCCGCTGGAGCTTTCTTT
CDR3: CASSLARSAGAFF

V: TRBV7-2
size: NA
D: TRBD1
J: TRBJ2-3
DNA: TGTGCCAGCAGCTGGGGACAGGCAACAGATACGCAGTATTTT
CDR3: CASSWGQATDTQYF

V: TRBV28
size: once
D: NA
J: TRBJ1-5
DNA: TGTGCCAGCCAGACGGCGGGCAATCAGCCCCAGCATTTT
CDR3: CASQTAGNQPQHF

V: TRBV6-5
size: NA
D: NA
J: TRBJ2-5
DNA: TGTGCCAGCAGTCGGCCAGGGAAACAAGAGACCCAGTACTTC
CDR3: CASSRPGKQETQYF

V: TRBV6-6
size: once
D: TRBD1
J: TRBJ2-7
DNA: TGTGCCAGCAGCCCAATGGACAGGGGAAGCTCCTACGAGCAGTACTTC
CDR3: CASSPMDRGSSYEQYF

V: TRBV4-2
size: NA
D: NA
J: TRBJ2-7
DNA: TGTGCCAGCAGCCAAGATGAGTCAGCGCGGTACTTC
CDR3: CASSQDESARYF

V: TRBV3-1/TRBV3-2
size: few
D: TRBD1
J: TRBJ1-6
DNA: TGTGCCAGCAGCCAATGGGACAGGGATAATTCACCCCTCCACTTT
CDR3: CASSQWDRDNSPLHF

V: TRBV5-1
size: once
D: TRBD2
J: TRBJ2-1
DNA: TGCGCCAGCAGCCCGAGGACTAGCGAGTACAATGAGCAGTTCTTC
CDR3: CASSPRTSEYNEQFF

V: TRBV20-1
size: NA
D: NA
J: TRBJ1-1
DNA: TGCAGTGCGGAGAAGAACACTGAAGCTTTCTTT
CDR3: CSAEKNTEAFF

V: TRBV9
size: NA
D: TRBD2
J: TRBJ2-1
DNA: TGTGCCAGCAGCGCCCTTACTAGCGTGTCCTACAATGAGCAGTTCTTC
CDR3: CASSALTSVSYNEQFF

V: TRBV15
size: NA
D: TRBD2
J: TRBJ2-5
DNA: TGTGCCACCAGCAGAGGGGGGGGACCTATAGAGACCCAGTACTTC
CDR3: CATSRGGGPIETQYF

V: TRBV2
size: once
D: NA
J: TRBJ2-2
DNA: TGTGCCAGCACCCAGGTGGACAGCAACACCGGGGAGCTGTTTTTT
CDR3: CASTQVDSNTGELFF

V: TRBV15
size: NA
D: NA
J: TRBJ1-6
DNA: TGTGCCACCAGCAGAGCGGACAGCAGGAATAATTCACCCCTCCACTTT
CDR3: CATSRADSRNNSPLHF

V: TRBV28
size: NA
D: NA
J: TRBJ2-1
DNA: TGTGCCAGCACAACGAGCTTGTACTACTACAATGAGCAGTTCTTC
CDR3: CASTTSLYYYNEQFF

V: TRBV7-9
size: NA
D: NA
J: TRBJ2-1
DNA: TGTGCCAGCAGCTTGCAAGGTGGGAGTTCCTACAATGAGCAGTTCTTC
CDR3: CASSLQGGSSYNEQFF

V: TRBV2
size: NA
D: NA
J: TRBJ1-5
DNA: TGTGCCAGCAGGCGTACAGGGTTTTTTGAGCCCCAGCATTTT
CDR3: CASRRTGFFEPQHF

V: TRBV14
size: NA
D: TRBD1
J: TRBJ1-1
DNA: TGTGCCAGCAGCCCCTGGACAGGGGGGGGCACTGAAGCTTTCTTT
CDR3: CASSPWTGGGTEAFF

V: TRBV11-3
size: NA
D: NA
J: TRBJ2-1
DNA: TGTGCCAGCAGCTTAGGCTCAGCGGGGACACACAATGAGCAGTTCTTC
CDR3: CASSLGSAGTHNEQFF

V: TRBV4-2
size: NA
D: NA
J: TRBJ2-6
DNA: TGTGCCAGCAGCCAAGGGACTCCCTCATCTTCTGGGGCCAACGTCCTGACTTTC
CDR3: CASSQGTPSSSGANVLTF

V: TRBV7-8
size: NA
D: TRBD2
J: TRBJ2-1
DNA: TGTGCCAGCAGCGATAGATTCAGATCCCTCCTAGCGGGGGGAAATGAGCAGTTCTTC
CDR3: CASSDRFRSLLAGGNEQFF

V: TRBV4-1
size: once
D: TRBD2
J: TRBJ2-2
DNA: TGCGCCAGCAGCCATGCCGTGCGGGAGGGGGAGCTGTTTTTT
CDR3: CASSHAVREGELFF

V: TRBV4-1
size: few
D: NA
J: TRBJ2-3
DNA: TGCGCCAGCAGCCAAGATTACCGTTCAGCGGCCACAGATACGCAGTATTTT
CDR3: CASSQDYRSAATDTQYF

V: TRBV4-1
size: NA
D: TRBD1
J: TRBJ1-3
DNA: TGCGCCAGCAGCCAATTACCGACAGGGGGAGGAAACACCATATATTTT
CDR3: CASSQLPTGGGNTIYF

V: TRBV28
size: NA
D: TRBD1
J: TRBJ1-2
DNA: TGTGCCAGCAGTTTAACAGGGAGGACAGGGGGTATCTATGGCTACACCTTC
CDR3: CASSLTGRTGGIYGYTF

V: TRBV14
size: NA
D: NA
J: TRBJ2-7
DNA: TGTGCCAGCAGCCAAGCGAACAGGGACTACGAGCAGTACTTC
CDR3: CASSQANRDYEQYF

V: TRBV5-1
size: NA
D: NA
J: TRBJ1-6
DNA: TGCGCCAGCAGTATCAGGGAGGATTCACCCCTCCACTTT
CDR3: CASSIREDSPLHF

V: TRBV19
size: NA
D: NA
J: TRBJ2-1
DNA: TGTGCCAGTAGTATACTAGCCGGACTGCAGTTCTTC
CDR3: CASSILAGLQFF

V: TRBV24-1
size: NA
D: TRBD2
J: TRBJ2-1
DNA: TGTGCCACCAGAGGCGCGGGAGTCCCGAATGAGCAGTTCTTC
CDR3: CATRGAGVPNEQFF

V: TRBV7-2
size: NA
D: TRBD2
J: TRBJ2-3
DNA: TGTGCCAGCAGCTTAGGGGGGAGGGAACCAAGCACAGATACGCAGTATTTT
CDR3: CASSLGGREPSTDTQYF

V: TRBV6-1
size: NA
D: TRBD1
J: TRBJ2-2
DNA: TGTGCCAGCAGTGAAAACGGCAGGGGGCACACCGGGGAGCTGTTTTTT
CDR3: CASSENGRGHTGELFF

V: TRBV6-1
size: once
D: NA
J: TRBJ1-2
DNA: TGTGCCAGCAGTGAATTGACGGAGGGTGGCTACACCTTC
CDR3: CASSELTEGGYTF

V: TRBV7-3
size: NA
D: NA
J: TRBJ2-3
DNA: TGTGCCAGCAGCTTAGGCCTCCAGGGAGATACGCAGTATTTT
CDR3: CASSLGLQGDTQYF

V: TRBV18
size: NA
D: NA
J: TRBJ1-5
DNA: TGTGCCAGCTCCCCGGACAGTAGTGGCAATCAGCCCCAGCATTTT
CDR3: CASSPDSSGNQPQHF

V: TRBV7-9
size: once
D: NA
J: TRBJ1-1
DNA: TGTGCCAGCATCCAAGGTACAGGGATTACTGAAGCTTTCTTT
CDR3: CASIQGTGITEAFF

V: TRBV11-3
size: NA
D: TRBD2
J: TRBJ2-1
DNA: TGTGCCAGCAGCTTAGCTACTAGCGGGGGGCAGCAGTTCTTC
CDR3: CASSLATSGGQQFF

V: TRBV7-2
size: NA
D: NA
J: TRBJ1-1
DNA: TGTGCCAGCAGCTTACAGGGTGGCACTGAAGCTTTCTTT
CDR3: CASSLQGGTEAFF

V: TRBV5-1
size: NA
D: TRBD1
J: TRBJ1-1
DNA: TGCGCCAGCAGCCAGAGCCGGACAGGGAACACTGAAGCTTTCTTT
CDR3: CASSQSRTGNTEAFF

V: TRBV10-3
size: NA
D: TRBD1
J: TRBJ1-2
DNA: TGTGCCATCAGGGCCGGGACAGGGGACTATGGCTACACCTTC
CDR3: CAIRAGTGDYGYTF

V: TRBV27
size: once
D: TRBD1
J: TRBJ1-2
DNA: TGTGCCAGCAGCCGACAGGGTCCCCCCATTAACTATGGCTACACCTTC
CDR3: CASSRQGPPINYGYTF

V: TRBV2
size: NA
D: TRBD1
J: TRBJ1-6
DNA: TGTGCCAGACGACAGGGGGCTTATTCACCCCTCCACTTT
CDR3: CARRQGAYSPLHF

V: TRBV2
size: NA
D: NA
J: TRBJ2-7
DNA: TGTGCCAGCAGTGAAGCAAACACGCAGTACTTC
CDR3: CASSEANTQYF

V: TRBV20-1
size: NA
D: NA
J: TRBJ2-3
DNA: TGCAGTGGAGTGAGAGATACGCAGTATTTT
CDR3: CSGVRDTQYF

V: TRBV5-1
size: few
D: TRBD1
J: TRBJ2-5
DNA: TGCGCCAGCAGCACCGGGACAGGGGGCTACCAAGAGACCCAGTACTTC
CDR3: CASSTGTGGYQETQYF

V: TRBV4-1
size: NA
D: TRBD2
J: TRBJ2-5
DNA: TGCGCCAGCAGCCAAGGGGCTAGCGGGAGTGGCGAGACCCAGTACTTC
CDR3: CASSQGASGSGETQYF

V: TRBV10-3
size: NA
D: NA
J: TRBJ2-3
DNA: TGTGCCATCATGACAGAGAGCACAGATACGCAGTATTTT
CDR3: CAIMTESTDTQYF

V: TRBV7-2
size: few
D: NA
J: TRBJ2-7
DNA: TGTGCCAGCAGCTTAACTAGCACTGACTCCGAGCAGTACTTC
CDR3: CASSLTSTDSEQYF

V: TRBV25-1
size: NA
D: TRBD1
J: TRBJ1-2
DNA: TGTGCCAGCAGGGGTACAGGGGAATCTAACTATGGCTACACCTTC
CDR3: CASRGTGESNYGYTF

V: TRBV14
size: NA
D: NA
J: TRBJ1-6
DNA: TGTGCCAGCAGCCAAGACCCCCACAGCCCCCTCCACTTT
CDR3: CASSQDPHSPLHF

V: TRBV19
size: NA
D: NA
J: TRBJ2-7
DNA: TGTGCCAGTAGTGTAGGGACGGGGATCCCTGAGCAGTACTTC
CDR3: CASSVGTGIPEQYF

V: TRBV15
size: NA
D: NA
J: TRBJ2-3
DNA: TGTGCCACCAGCAGAGACCCCGTGTATGGCACAGATACGCAGTATTTT
CDR3: CATSRDPVYGTDTQYF

V: TRBV5-1
size: few
D: TRBD2
J: TRBJ2-1
DNA: TGCGCCAGCAGCTTTGGGACTAGCCTGAATGAGCAGTTCTTC
CDR3: CASSFGTSLNEQFF

V: TRBV6-1
size: once
D: NA
J: TRBJ1-5
DNA: TGTGCCAGCAGTGAAGGGGCGGGGCCCCAGCATTTT
CDR3: CASSEGAGPQHF

V: TRBV7-9
size: NA
D: TRBD1
J: TRBJ1-4
DNA: TGTGCCAGCAGCTCCACGACAGGGGAGGATGAAAAACTGTTTTTT
CDR3: CASSSTTGEDEKLFF

V: TRBV27
size: NA
D: TRBD2
J: TRBJ2-1
DNA: TGTGCCAGCAGTCGGGAGGGGCCATTCTACAATGAGCAGTTCTTC
CDR3: CASSREGPFYNEQFF